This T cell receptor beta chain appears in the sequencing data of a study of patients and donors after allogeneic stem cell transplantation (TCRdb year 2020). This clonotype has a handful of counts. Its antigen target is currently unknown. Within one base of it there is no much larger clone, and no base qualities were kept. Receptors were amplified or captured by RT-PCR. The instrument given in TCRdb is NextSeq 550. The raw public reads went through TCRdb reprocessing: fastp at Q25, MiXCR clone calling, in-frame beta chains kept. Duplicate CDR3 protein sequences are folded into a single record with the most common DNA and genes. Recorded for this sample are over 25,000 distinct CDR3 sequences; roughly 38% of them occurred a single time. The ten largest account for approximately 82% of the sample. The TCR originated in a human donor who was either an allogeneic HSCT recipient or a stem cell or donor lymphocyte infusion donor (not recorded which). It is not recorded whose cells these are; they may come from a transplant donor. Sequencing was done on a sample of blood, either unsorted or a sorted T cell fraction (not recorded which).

CDR3 reads: CASSYNRNSGANVLTF. The DNA is as follows: TGTGCCAGCAGTTATAATCGGAACTCTGGGGCCAACGTCCTGACTTTC. The receptor chain draws on TRBV12-3 or TRBV12-4 and TRBJ2-6, with no reliable assignment of the D segment. The CDR3 measures 16 amino acids from cysteine to phenylalanine. Kept here is only the CDR3 DNA, which spans 48 bases and is read in frame from base 1. V is cut by 4 bases and J by 0 bases, and the space between the germline ends is 10 bases.